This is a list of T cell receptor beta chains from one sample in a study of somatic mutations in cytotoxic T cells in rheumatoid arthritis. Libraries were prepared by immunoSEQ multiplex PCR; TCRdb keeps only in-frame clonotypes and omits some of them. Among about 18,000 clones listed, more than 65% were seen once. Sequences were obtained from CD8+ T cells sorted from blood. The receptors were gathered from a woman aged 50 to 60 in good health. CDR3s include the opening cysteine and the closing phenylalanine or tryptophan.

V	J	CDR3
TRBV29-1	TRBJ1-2	CSSVQASGYTF
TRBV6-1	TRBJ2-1	CASSETRNEQFF
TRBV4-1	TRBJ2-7	CASSQDTPASSYEQYF
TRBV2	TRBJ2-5	CASSEATGGRETQYF
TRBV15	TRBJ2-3	CATSREIDPPAQYF
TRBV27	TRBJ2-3	CASSPLAASTDTQYF
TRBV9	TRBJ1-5	CASSVGTGVNQPQHF
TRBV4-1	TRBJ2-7	CASFGRGPRGHYEQYF
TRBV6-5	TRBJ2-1	CASSYATGGDEQFF
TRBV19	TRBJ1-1	CASSRTGEAFF
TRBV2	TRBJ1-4	CASRREGEKLFF
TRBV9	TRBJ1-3	CASSESGNTIYF
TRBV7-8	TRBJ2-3	CASSLGQSTDTQYF
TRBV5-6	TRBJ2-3	CASRPGGGGTQYF
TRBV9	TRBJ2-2	CASSFNARELFF
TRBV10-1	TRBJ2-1	CASSDPGSLNEQFF
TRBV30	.	CAWNDAGSEQYF
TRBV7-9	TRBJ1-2	CASSQNSYGYTF
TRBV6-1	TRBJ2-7	CASSDLRVSYEQYF
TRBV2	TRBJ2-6	CASSEVSSGANVLTF